This entry is about one T cell receptor beta chain. This sample is part of a study of blood T cell repertoires in COVID-19. Across the study: Samples taken during acute and convalescent COVID-19 were collected in the United States, Italy and Spain.

CDR3 length: 16 residues. V was pared by 6 bases and J by 6 bases, with 14 bases of the junction left unmatched. Germline CDR1 reads SGHTA; CDR2 reads FQGNSA. Sequencing used immunoSEQ multiplex PCR; TCRdb keeps in-frame clones, though not all of them. The sample includes over 60,000 clones, 75% to 90% seen only once; the top ten take approximately 35%. The genes are TRBV7-2 and TRBJ2-1; 7 bases align to TRBD2. The receptor was isolated from an elderly woman with active or convalescent COVID-19. Sequencing was carried out using peripheral blood. The CDR3 coding sequence is TGTGCCAGCAGTGGGGCGACGGGGGGTCCTTCCAATGAGCAGTTCTTC. Translation: CASSGATGGPSNEQFF.